This T cell receptor beta chain is drawn from a study of blood T cell dynamics during melanoma immunotherapy. At the level of the study: Patients with metastatic melanoma got pembrolizumab or nivolumab-ipilimumab as first-line care.

The CDR3 loop spans 16 amino acids. The V and J ends lost 2 bases and 0 bases respectively, with 8 bases between them. The germline CDR1 and CDR2 sequences are MNHNS and SASEGT. Profiling relied on immunoSEQ multiplex PCR, and the TCRdb table lists in-frame clones only, not all of them. The sample includes about 10,000 clones, 88% of them seen just once. The time point here: pre-treatment baseline. The sequence came from a human donor with melanoma. This sample comprised blood, obtained from a patient treated with checkpoint blockade. This sequence joins TRBV6-1 and TRBJ1-6; D remains unclear. DNA for the CDR3: TGTGCCAGCAGTGAATTTGGGAGCTCCTATAATTCACCCCTCCACTTT. It codes for CASSEFGSSYNSPLHF.